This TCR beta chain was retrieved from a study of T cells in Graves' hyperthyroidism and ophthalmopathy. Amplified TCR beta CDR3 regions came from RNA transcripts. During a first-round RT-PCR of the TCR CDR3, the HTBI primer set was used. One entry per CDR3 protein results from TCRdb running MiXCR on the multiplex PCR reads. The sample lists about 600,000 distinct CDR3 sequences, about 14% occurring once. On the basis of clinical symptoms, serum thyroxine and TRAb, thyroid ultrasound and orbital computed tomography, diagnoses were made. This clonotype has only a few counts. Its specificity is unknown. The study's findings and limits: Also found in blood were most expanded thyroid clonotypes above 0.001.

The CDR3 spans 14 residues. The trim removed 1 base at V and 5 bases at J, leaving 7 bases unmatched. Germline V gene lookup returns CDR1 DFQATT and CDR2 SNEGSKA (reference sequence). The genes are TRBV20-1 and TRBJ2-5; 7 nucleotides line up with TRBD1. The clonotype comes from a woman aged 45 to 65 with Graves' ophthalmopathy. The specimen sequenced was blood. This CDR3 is CSARGQGAEETQYF. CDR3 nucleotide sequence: TGCAGTGCTAGAGGACAGGGAGCCGAGGAGACCCAGTACTTC.